The 14 T cell receptor beta chains below come from one sample, sequenced in a study of memory CD4+ T cells and cytomegalovirus serostatus. The assay was immunoSEQ multiplex PCR, and TCRdb's table has in-frame clones only and misses some. The sample includes about 41,000 clones, approximately 80% of them seen just once. The sort gate was single viable CD3+CD4+CD8-CD45RO+ cells for memory CD4+ T cells. The specimen was memory CD4+ T cells from blood. The source is an adult in good health and CMV-seronegative.

The chain recombines TRBV19 with TRBJ1-1; D not certain. CDR3 length: 15 amino acids. V lost 6 bases to trimming and J lost 3 bases, with 17 bases between them. Germline CDR1 reads LNHDA; CDR2 reads SQIVND (reference sequence). As DNA, the CDR3 is TGTGCCAGTAGCCCATCCCGGCCCTCCGACACTGAAGCTTTCTTT. Translating gives CASSPSRPSDTEAFF.

This clone showed up just a few times. This sequence joins TRBV19 and TRBJ2-3; D gene ambiguous. CDR1 LNHDA and CDR2 SQIVND come from the germline V gene (reference sequence). Trimming cost V 3 bases and J 2 bases, with 9 bases left between them. This CDR3 is 14 amino acids long. The CDR3 sequence is CASSISVLTDTQYF. The DNA for the CDR3 is TGTGCCAGTAGTATCAGTGTACTCACAGATACGCAGTATTTT.

The chain uses TRBV19 and TRBJ2-7; 9 nucleotides match TRBD1. V dropped 2 bases and J dropped 5; count of bases not matched to a gene: 4. CDR1 LNHDA and CDR2 SQIVND come from the germline V gene (reference sequence). The CDR3 length is 14 residues. The CDR3 is CASSIRDRDDEQYF. The DNA of the CDR3 is TGTGCCAGTAGTATAAGGGACAGGGACGACGAGCAGTACTTC. Variable domain in full (rest from reference TRBV19 and TRBJ2-7): DGGITQSPKYLFRKEGQNVTLSCEQNLNHDAMYWYRQDPGQGLRLIYYSQIVNDFQKGDIAEGYSVSREKKESFPLTVTSAQKNPTAFYLCASSIRDRDDEQYFGPGTRLTVT.

This sequence joins TRBV7-2 and TRBJ2-5; unclear D gene. Per the germline V gene, CDR1 is SGHTA and CDR2 is FQGNSA. This CDR3 contains 12 residues. Trimming pared 1 base from V and 9 bases from J, leaving 9 bases between. The CDR3 DNA follows: TGTGCCAGCAGCTTAGGTCGAAAGCCCCAGTACTTC. This gives the protein CASSLGRKPQYF.

The chain has TRBV5-1 and TRBJ2-7, with TRBD1 as a possible D gene (5 bases). CDR3 size: 15 residues. The germline V gene has CDR1 SGHRS and CDR2 YFSETQ. V lost 0 bases, J lost 1 base, and 11 bases lay in between. CDR3: CASSLEPGISYEQYF. The CDR3 DNA reads as TGCGCCAGCAGCTTGGAGCCAGGGATATCCTACGAGCAGTACTTC.

The chain recombines TRBV30 with TRBJ2-7; D call uncertain. Germline loops: CDR1 GTSNPN, CDR2 SVGIG (reference sequence). The CDR3 extends over 14 amino acids. V lost 3 bases, J lost 0 bases, and 12 bases lay in between. This CDR3 is CAWRRSYSSYEQYF. In nucleotides, the CDR3 is TGTGCCTGGAGGCGAAGCTACAGCTCCTACGAGCAGTACTTC.

The chain has TRBV19 and TRBJ2-5, with D possibly called TRBD1 or TRBD2 (5 bases each). Germline values: CDR1 LNHDA, CDR2 SQIVND (reference sequence). This CDR3 is built from 13 residues. V lost 3 bases, J lost 2 bases, and 7 bases lay in between. The chain's CDR3 is CASSMGPQETQYF. DNA for the CDR3: TGTGCCAGTAGTATGGGACCACAAGAGACCCAGTACTTC.

Comments on this clone: One end of the junction varies from germline; a read error may be responsible. The chain is built from TRBV28 and TRBJ1-2; 8 positions match TRBD1. Germline-derived CDR1 and CDR2 are MDHEN and SYDVKM. The CDR3 covers 12 residues. DNA for the CDR3: TGTGCCAGCAGTCCTTCTCCGGGACAGGCCCTCTTC. Protein product: CASSPSPGQALF.

The rearrangement joins TRBV11-2 to TRBJ2-3; D is uncertain. Germline V gives CDR1 SGHAT, CDR2 FQNNGV. This CDR3 is built from 15 residues. The V gene lost 1 base and the J gene lost 1 base, with 9 bases spanning the gap. The CDR3 spells CASSLVSWGTDTQYF. Written as DNA, the CDR3 is TGTGCCAGCAGCTTAGTCTCCTGGGGCACAGATACGCAGTATTTT.

The chain is built from TRBV2 and TRBJ1-1, with 8 nucleotides matching TRBD1. J lost 7 bases, V lost 7 bases, and 8 bases had no gene match. CDR1 SNHLY and CDR2 FYNNEI come from the germline V gene. The CDR3 consists of 13 residues. CDR3 loop: CASIQGVWGEAFF. The CDR3 nucleotides are TGTGCCAGCATACAGGGGGTGTGGGGTGAAGCTTTCTTT. The entire variable domain, with the rest obtained from reference TRBV2 and TRBJ1-1, is as follows: EPEVTQTPSHQVTQMGQEVILRCVPISNHLYFYWYRQILGQKVEFLVSFYNNEISEKSEIFDDQFSVERPDGSNFTLKIRSTKLEDSAMYFCASIQGVWGEAFFGQGTRLTVV.

V gene TRBV5-1 combines with J gene TRBJ1-1; D gene unclear. The CDR3 totals 12 residues. CDR1 and CDR2 from the germline V gene are SGHRS and YFSETQ. Deletions cut 4 bases from V and 8 bases from J, with 12 bases between. The CDR3: CASSGIGREAFF. CDR3 bases: TGCGCCAGCAGCGGGATTGGACGGGAAGCTTTCTTT. Combining the CDR3 with reference TRBV5-1 and TRBJ1-1 gives the whole variable domain KAGVTQTPRYLIKTRGQQVTLSCSPISGHRSVSWYQQTPGQGLQFLFEYFSETQRNKGNFPGRFSGRQFSNSRSEMNVSTLELGDSALYLCASSGIGREAFFGQGTRLTVV.

The V and J genes are TRBV5-6 and TRBJ2-7; TRBD1 matches at 9 bases. V gave up 4 bases and J gave up 3 bases; unmatched junction bases: 14. CDR3 size: 17 residues. Germline values: CDR1 SGHDT, CDR2 YYEEEE. The CDR3 nucleotides read TGTGCCAGCAGCCTGGGGGGGTCGGGACAGGGCCTCTACGAGCAGTACTTC. Encoded protein: CASSLGGSGQGLYEQYF.

This CDR3 is CAWSAGTGRFF. As DNA, the CDR3 is TGTGCCTGGAGTGCCGGGACTGGACGATTCTTC. V usage is TRBV30 and J usage is TRBJ2-1; possible D gene TRBD2, 6 bases. From germline, CDR1 is GTSNPN and CDR2 SVGIG (reference sequence). This CDR3 is built from 11 residues. Trimming left V 1 base short and J 16 bases short, with 14 bases between.

This chain joins TRBV30 and TRBJ2-1, with D maybe TRBD1 (5 bases). The CDR3 sequence is 13 residues long. Germline CDR1 is GTSNPN and CDR2 is SVGIG (reference sequence). Trimming removed 5 bases at V and 5 bases at J, with 13 bases between. The CDR3 DNA follows: TGTGCCTGGCACCCCAGGGTCGACAATGAGCAGTTCTTC. This translates into CAWHPRVDNEQFF.